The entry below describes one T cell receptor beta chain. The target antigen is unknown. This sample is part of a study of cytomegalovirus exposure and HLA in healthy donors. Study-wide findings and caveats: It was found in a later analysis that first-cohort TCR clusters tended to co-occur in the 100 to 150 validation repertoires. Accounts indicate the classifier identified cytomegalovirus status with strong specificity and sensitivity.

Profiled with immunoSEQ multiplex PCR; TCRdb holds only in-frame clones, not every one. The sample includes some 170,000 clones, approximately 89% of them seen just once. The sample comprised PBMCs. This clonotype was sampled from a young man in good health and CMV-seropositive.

CDR3 in DNA: TGTGCCAGCTCACCTGCTTCAGGGAGGGACACTGAAGCTTTCTTT. It codes for CASSPASGRDTEAFF. V is TRBV18 and J is TRBJ1-1; D may be TRBD1 (5 bases). The germline V gene encodes CDR1 KGHSH and CDR2 LQKENI. CDR3 length equals 15 residues. V was pared by 3 bases and J by 3 bases, with 14 bases between.